The rows below give T cell receptor beta chains drawn from one sample of a study of OX40 agonist ivuxolimab in advanced cancers. Libraries were prepared by immunoSEQ multiplex PCR; TCRdb keeps only in-frame clonotypes and omits some of them. The data hold under 20,000 clones, with around three quarters observed a single time. Material: CD4+ or CD8+ T cells sorted from blood, obtained in a trial of the OX40 agonist ivuxolimab. These receptors all stem from an adult with an advanced solid tumor such as melanoma, head and neck, liver or kidney cancer. CDR3s include the opening cysteine and the closing phenylalanine or tryptophan. Rows may omit the clone size; those that give it use once, few, many or a size class.

CDR3 protein: CATGQGVTEAFF; V gene: TRBV10-3; clone size: NA
CDR3 protein: CASSEQGGNIQYF; V gene: TRBV9; clone size: NA
CDR3 protein: CATSRFGGYTF; V gene: TRBV15; clone size: NA
CDR3 protein: CASSEGRATGGGYEQYF; V gene: TRBV10-2; clone size: NA
CDR3 protein: CASSLGSNEQFF; V gene: TRBV7-9; clone size: large
CDR3 protein: CASSYGQVEGYTF; V gene: TRBV7-2; clone size: NA
CDR3 protein: CASSVDTGYGYTF; V gene: TRBV9; clone size: once
CDR3 protein: CAISERGEDQPQHF; V gene: TRBV10-3; clone size: few
CDR3 protein: CASSPGTSAREQYF; V gene: TRBV18; clone size: NA
CDR3 protein: CRWTEVGEQYF; V gene: TRBV29-1; clone size: NA
CDR3 protein: CASSVDGQGHGYTF; V gene: TRBV9; clone size: NA
CDR3 protein: CASSGGGGRQPQHF; V gene: TRBV2; clone size: few
CDR3 protein: CASSFHGGQPQHF; V gene: TRBV28; clone size: NA
CDR3 protein: CASSEISGAPSTDTQYF; V gene: TRBV6-1; clone size: few
CDR3 protein: CASSESQGVNGYTF; V gene: TRBV6-1; clone size: NA
CDR3 protein: CASSQVAGPLYNEQFF; V gene: TRBV14; clone size: NA
CDR3 protein: CASSKNRAASNQPQHF; V gene: TRBV21-1; clone size: NA
CDR3 protein: CASSSSGGNEQFF; V gene: TRBV18; clone size: NA
CDR3 protein: CASRLKLTGEAEQYF; V gene: TRBV6-1; clone size: NA
CDR3 protein: CASSLPLAGATGELFF; V gene: TRBV5-4; clone size: NA
CDR3 protein: CASSPPLGGGHEQYF; V gene: TRBV5-6; clone size: NA
CDR3 protein: CASNLGYMNTEAFF; V gene: TRBV11-3; clone size: NA
CDR3 protein: CAISEVGGQPQETQYF; V gene: TRBV10-3; clone size: NA